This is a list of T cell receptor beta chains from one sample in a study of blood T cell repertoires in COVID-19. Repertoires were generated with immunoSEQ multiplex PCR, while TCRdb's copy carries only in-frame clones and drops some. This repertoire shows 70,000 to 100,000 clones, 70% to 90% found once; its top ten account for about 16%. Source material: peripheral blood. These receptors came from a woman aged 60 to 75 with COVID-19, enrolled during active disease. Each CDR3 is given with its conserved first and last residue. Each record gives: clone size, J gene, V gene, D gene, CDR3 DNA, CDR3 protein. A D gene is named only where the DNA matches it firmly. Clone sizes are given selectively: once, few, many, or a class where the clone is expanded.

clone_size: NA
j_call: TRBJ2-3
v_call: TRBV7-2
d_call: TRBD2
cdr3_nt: TGTGCCAGCAGCTTAGCGCCTAGCGGGGGCACAGATACGCAGTATTTT
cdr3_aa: CASSLAPSGGTDTQYF

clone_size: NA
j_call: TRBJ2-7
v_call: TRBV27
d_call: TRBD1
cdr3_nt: TGTGCCAGCAGTTCCCCGGACAGGGGATCCTACGAGCAGTACTTC
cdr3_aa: CASSSPDRGSYEQYF

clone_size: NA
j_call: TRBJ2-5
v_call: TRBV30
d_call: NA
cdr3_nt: TGTGCCTGGAGTCGTCGGGGGAGCGCAGCAGAGACCCAGTACTTC
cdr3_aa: CAWSRRGSAAETQYF

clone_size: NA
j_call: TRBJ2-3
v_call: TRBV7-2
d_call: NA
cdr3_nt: TGTGCCAGCAGCTTATATGCGGGGACGGGTGATACGCAGTATTTT
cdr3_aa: CASSLYAGTGDTQYF

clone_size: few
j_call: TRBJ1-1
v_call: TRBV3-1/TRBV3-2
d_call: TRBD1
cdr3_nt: TGTGCCAGCAGCCCCACGGACAGGGAGGGAGCTTTCTTT
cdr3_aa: CASSPTDREGAFF

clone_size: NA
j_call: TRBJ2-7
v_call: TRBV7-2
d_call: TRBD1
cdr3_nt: TGTGCCAGCAGCTTAGAAGGGGGCCGCGAGCAGTACTTC
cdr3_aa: CASSLEGGREQYF

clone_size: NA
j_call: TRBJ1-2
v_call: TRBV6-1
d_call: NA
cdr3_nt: TGTGCCAGCAGTGATGGGGCAGGTCATTATGGCTACACCTTC
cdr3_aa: CASSDGAGHYGYTF

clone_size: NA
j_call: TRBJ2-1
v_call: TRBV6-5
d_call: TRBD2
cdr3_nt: TGTGCCATGTCTAGCGGGGGGAGCGTCAATGAGCAGTTCTTC
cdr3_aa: CAMSSGGSVNEQFF

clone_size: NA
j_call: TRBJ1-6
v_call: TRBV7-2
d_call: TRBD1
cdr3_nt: TGTGCCAGCAGCTCCCCGGTTGGGACAGGGGTTAATTCACCCCTCCACTTT
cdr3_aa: CASSSPVGTGVNSPLHF

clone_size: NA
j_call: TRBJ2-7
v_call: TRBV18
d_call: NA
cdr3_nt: TGTGCCAGCTCACCGTTCTTCCAGGGGACCTACGAGCAGTACTTC
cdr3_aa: CASSPFFQGTYEQYF

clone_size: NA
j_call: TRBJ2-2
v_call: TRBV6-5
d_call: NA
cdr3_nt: TGTGCCAGCAGGGCCAACGAGCGGGGGGAGCTGTTTTTT
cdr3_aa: CASRANERGELFF

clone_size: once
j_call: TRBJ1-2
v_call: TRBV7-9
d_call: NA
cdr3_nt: TGTGCCAGCACCGTACAGGGTGACTATGGCTACACCTTC
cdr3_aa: CASTVQGDYGYTF